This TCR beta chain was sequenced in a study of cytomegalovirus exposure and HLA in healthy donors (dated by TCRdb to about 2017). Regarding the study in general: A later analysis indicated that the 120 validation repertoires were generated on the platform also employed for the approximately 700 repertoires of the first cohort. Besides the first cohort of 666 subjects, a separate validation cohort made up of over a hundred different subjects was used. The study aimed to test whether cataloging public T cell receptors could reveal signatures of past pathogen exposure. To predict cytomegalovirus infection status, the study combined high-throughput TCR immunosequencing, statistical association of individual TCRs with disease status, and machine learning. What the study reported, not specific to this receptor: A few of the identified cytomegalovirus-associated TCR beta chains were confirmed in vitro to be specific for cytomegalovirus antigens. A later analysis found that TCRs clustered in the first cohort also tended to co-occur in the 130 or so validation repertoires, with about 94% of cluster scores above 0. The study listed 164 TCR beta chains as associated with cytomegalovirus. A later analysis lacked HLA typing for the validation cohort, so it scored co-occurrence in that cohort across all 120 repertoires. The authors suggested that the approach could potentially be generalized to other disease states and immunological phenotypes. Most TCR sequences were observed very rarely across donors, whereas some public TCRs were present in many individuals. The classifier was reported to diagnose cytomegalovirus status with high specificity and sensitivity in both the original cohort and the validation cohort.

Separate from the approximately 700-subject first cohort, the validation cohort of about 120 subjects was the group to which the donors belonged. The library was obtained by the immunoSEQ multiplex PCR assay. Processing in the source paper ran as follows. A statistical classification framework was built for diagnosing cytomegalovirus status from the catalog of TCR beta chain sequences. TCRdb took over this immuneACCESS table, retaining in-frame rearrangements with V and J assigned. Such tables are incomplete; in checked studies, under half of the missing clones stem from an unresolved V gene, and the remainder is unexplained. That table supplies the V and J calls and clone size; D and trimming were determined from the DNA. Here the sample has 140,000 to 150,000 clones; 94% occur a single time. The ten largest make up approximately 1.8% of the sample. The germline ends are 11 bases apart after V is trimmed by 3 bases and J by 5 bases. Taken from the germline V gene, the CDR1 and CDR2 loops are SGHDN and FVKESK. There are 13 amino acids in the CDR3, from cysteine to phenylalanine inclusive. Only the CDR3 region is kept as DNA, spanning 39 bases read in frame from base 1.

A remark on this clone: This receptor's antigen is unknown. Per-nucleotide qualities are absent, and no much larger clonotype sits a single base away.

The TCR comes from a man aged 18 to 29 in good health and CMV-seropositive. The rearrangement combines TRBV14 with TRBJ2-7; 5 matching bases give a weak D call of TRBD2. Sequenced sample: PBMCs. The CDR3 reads CASSQPPGDEQYF. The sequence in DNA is TGTGCCAGCAGCCAGCCCCCCGGGGACGAGCAGTACTTC.